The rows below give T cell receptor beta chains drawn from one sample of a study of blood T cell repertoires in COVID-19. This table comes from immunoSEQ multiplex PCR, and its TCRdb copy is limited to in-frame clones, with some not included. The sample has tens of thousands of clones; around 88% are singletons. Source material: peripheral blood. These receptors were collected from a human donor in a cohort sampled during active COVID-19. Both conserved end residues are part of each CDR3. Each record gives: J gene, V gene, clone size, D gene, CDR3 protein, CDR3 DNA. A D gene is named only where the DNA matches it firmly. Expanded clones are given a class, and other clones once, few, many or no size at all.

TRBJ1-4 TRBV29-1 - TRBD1 CSVYGTGANEKLFF TGCAGCGTTTATGGGACAGGGGCAAATGAAAAACTGTTTTTT
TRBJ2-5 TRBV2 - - CASSGGEFQETQYF TGTGCCAGCAGTGGGGGGGAGTTCCAAGAGACCCAGTACTTC
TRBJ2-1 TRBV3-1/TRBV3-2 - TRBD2 CASSQDLGRGDLYNEQFF TGTGCCAGCAGCCAAGATCTCGGCCGGGGGGACCTTTACAATGAGCAGTTCTTC
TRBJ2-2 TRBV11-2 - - CASSLQENTGELFF TGTGCCAGCAGCTTACAGGAGAACACCGGGGAGCTGTTTTTT
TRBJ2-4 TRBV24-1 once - CATSDSAEPGIQYF TGTGCCACCAGTGATTCTGCAGAACCGGGCATTCAGTACTTC
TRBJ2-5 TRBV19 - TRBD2 CASSISSSGGARETQYF TGTGCCAGTAGTATTTCCAGTAGCGGGGGGGCCCGGGAGACCCAGTACTTC
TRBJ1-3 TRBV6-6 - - CASSQEEGGNTIYF TGTGCCAGCAGCCAGGAAGAGGGTGGAAACACCATATATTTT
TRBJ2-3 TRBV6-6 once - CASRHRGRGTQYF TGTGCCAGCAGACATAGGGGTAGGGGGACGCAGTATTTT
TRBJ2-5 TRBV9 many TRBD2 CASSVGASGGIQETQYF TGTGCCAGCAGCGTCGGTGCTAGCGGGGGGATCCAAGAGACCCAGTACTTC
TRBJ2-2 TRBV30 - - CAWSRLGPNTGELFF TGTGCCTGGAGTCGACTAGGCCCAAACACCGGGGAGCTGTTTTTT
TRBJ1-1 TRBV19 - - CASSMRWNTEAFF TGTGCCAGTAGTATGAGATGGAACACTGAAGCTTTCTTT
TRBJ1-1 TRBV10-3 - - CAISGGEGRFTEAFF TGTGCCATCAGTGGCGGAGAGGGAAGGTTCACTGAAGCTTTCTTT
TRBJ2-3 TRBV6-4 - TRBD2 CASRASGGQTDTQYF TGTGCCAGCAGAGCCAGCGGGGGGCAGACAGATACGCAGTATTTT
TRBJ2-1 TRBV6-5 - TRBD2 CASGTSGVGEQFF TGTGCCAGCGGGACTAGCGGGGTCGGTGAGCAGTTCTTC
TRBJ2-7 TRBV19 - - CASSSLGSSNSYEQYF TGTGCCAGTAGTTCCCTCGGGTCATCAAACTCCTACGAGCAGTACTTC
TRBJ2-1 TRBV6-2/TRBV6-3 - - CASSVRRESSYNEQFF TGTGCCAGCAGTGTACGACGGGAGAGCTCCTACAATGAGCAGTTCTTC
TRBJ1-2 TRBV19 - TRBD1 CASLNTGQNLGYTF TGTGCCAGTCTAAATACGGGACAGAATCTCGGCTACACCTTC
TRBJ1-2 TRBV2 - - CASKSRVLDGYTF TGTGCCAGCAAAAGCAGGGTACTCGATGGCTACACCTTC
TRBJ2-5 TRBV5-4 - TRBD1 CASSLGQGTIRSQETQYF TGTGCCAGCAGCTTGGGACAGGGAACAATCAGGTCACAAGAGACCCAGTACTTC
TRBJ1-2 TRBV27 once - CASSLYSQPSYGYTF TGTGCCAGCAGTTTATACAGTCAACCCTCCTATGGCTACACCTTC
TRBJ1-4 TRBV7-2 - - CASSLLTLRDEKLFF TGTGCCAGCAGCTTACTGACCTTGAGGGATGAAAAACTGTTTTTT
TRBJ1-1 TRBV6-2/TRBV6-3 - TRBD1 CASSYSTGETEAFF TGTGCCAGCAGTTACTCGACAGGGGAAACTGAAGCTTTCTTT
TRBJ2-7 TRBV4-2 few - CASSQGRTGSSYEQYF TGTGCCAGCAGCCAAGGCCGGACGGGGTCCTCCTACGAGCAGTACTTC
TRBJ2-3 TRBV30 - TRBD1 CAYTGGTDTQYF TGTGCCTACACAGGGGGAACAGATACGCAGTATTTT
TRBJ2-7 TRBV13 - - CASSLGAGTYEQYF TGTGCCAGCAGCTTAGGGGCAGGAACCTACGAGCAGTACTTC
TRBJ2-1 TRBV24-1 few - CATSDATREDEQFF TGTGCCACCAGTGATGCGACTAGGGAGGATGAGCAGTTCTTC
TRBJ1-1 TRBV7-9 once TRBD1 CASSLGDRGRMNTEAFF TGTGCCAGCAGCTTAGGAGACAGGGGGCGTATGAACACTGAAGCTTTCTTT
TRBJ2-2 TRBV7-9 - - CASNQGLSTGELFF TGTGCCAGCAACCAGGGACTCAGCACCGGGGAGCTGTTTTTT
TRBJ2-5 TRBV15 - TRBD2 CATSRDRLARETQYF TGTGCCACCAGCAGAGACCGACTAGCGAGGGAGACCCAGTACTTC
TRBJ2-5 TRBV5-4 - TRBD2 CASSPGGAGAQETQYF TGTGCCAGCAGCCCCGGGGGAGCGGGGGCCCAAGAGACCCAGTACTTC
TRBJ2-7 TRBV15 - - CATSRDVAYEQYF TGTGCCACCAGCAGAGATGTAGCCTACGAGCAGTACTTC
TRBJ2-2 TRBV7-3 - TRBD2 CASRGLAGGTGELFF TGTGCCAGCAGGGGACTAGCGGGGGGCACCGGGGAGCTGTTTTTT
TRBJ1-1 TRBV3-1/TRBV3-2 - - CASSQSESGATEAFF TGTGCCAGCAGCCAATCGGAAAGCGGGGCGACTGAAGCTTTCTTT
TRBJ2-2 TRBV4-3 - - CASSRGTLSTGELFF TGCGCCAGCAGCCGGGGGACTCTGTCCACCGGGGAGCTGTTTTTT
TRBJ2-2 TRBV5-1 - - CASATQGEGTGELFF TGCGCCAGCGCAACACAGGGGGAGGGCACCGGGGAGCTGTTTTTT
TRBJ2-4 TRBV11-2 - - CASSLEYRILAKNIQYF TGTGCCAGCAGCTTAGAATACAGGATTCTAGCCAAAAACATTCAGTACTTC
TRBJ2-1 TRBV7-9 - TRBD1 CASSFGRGTYNEQFF TGTGCCAGCAGCTTTGGCAGGGGGACATACAATGAGCAGTTCTTC
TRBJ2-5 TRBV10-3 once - CAISQGAGSQETQYF TGTGCCATCAGCCAAGGGGCGGGGTCACAAGAGACCCAGTACTTC
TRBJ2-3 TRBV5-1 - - CASSFAQGPDTQYF TGCGCCAGCAGCTTCGCCCAGGGCCCAGATACGCAGTATTTT
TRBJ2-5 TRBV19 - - CVSSIGGKPAGETQYF TGTGTCAGTAGTATAGGTGGGAAGCCGGCGGGCGAGACCCAGTACTTC
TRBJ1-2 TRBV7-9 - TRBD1 CASSTTDRVFGYTF TGTGCCAGCAGCACCACGGACAGGGTGTTTGGCTACACCTTC
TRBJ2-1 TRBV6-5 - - CASTVQRTYNEQFF TGTGCCAGCACGGTCCAGCGGACCTACAATGAGCAGTTCTTC
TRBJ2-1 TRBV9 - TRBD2 CASSVSPSSGGSNEQFF TGTGCCAGCAGCGTATCCCCCTCAAGCGGGGGGAGTAATGAGCAGTTCTTC
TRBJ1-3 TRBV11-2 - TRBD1 CASSTTGTVSGNTIYF TGTGCCAGCAGTACCACCGGGACAGTCTCTGGAAACACCATATATTTT
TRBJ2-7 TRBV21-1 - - CASRDTEFF TGTGCCAGCCGGGACACCGAATTCTTC
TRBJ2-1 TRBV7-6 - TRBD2 CASSPRWTSGINEQFF TGTGCCAGCAGCCCTCGATGGACTAGTGGCATCAATGAGCAGTTCTTC
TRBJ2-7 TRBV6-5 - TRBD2 CASSPGTSVYEQYF TGTGCCAGCAGTCCCGGGACTAGCGTCTACGAGCAGTACTTC
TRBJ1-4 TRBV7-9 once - CASSPPLEDATNEKLFF TGTGCCAGCAGCCCCCCCCTGGAGGACGCAACTAATGAAAAACTGTTTTTT
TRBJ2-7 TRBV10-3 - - CAISQANEQYF TGTGCCATCAGCCAGGCTAACGAGCAGTACTTC
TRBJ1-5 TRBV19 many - CASSLIQGPGQPQHF TGTGCCAGTAGTCTGATTCAGGGGCCTGGGCAGCCCCAGCATTTT
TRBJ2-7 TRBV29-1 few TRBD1 CSVLGQASSYEQYF TGCAGCGTTCTTGGACAGGCGAGCTCCTACGAGCAGTACTTC
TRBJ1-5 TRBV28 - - CASSFSQGWDQPQHF TGTGCCAGCAGTTTCTCCCAGGGCTGGGATCAGCCCCAGCATTTT
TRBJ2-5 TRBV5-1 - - CASSQGSTETQYF TGCGCCAGCAGTCAAGGTAGCACAGAGACCCAGTACTTC
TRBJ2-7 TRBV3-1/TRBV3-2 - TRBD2 CASSQEKRERGQYF TGTGCCAGCAGCCAAGAGAAGCGGGAACGAGGGCAGTACTTC
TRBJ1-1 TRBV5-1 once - CASKTEGITEAFF TGCGCCAGCAAAACGGAGGGGATCACTGAAGCTTTCTTT
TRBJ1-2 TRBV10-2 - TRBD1 CASSVGQGTRYGYTF TGCGCCAGCAGTGTAGGACAGGGGACTAGGTATGGCTACACCTTC
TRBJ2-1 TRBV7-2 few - CASSLLQVSYNEQFF TGTGCCAGCAGCTTACTACAGGTGTCCTACAATGAGCAGTTCTTC
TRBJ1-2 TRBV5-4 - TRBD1 CASSPPGGYRGVDDGYTF TGTGCCAGCAGCCCACCTGGGGGATACAGGGGAGTAGACGATGGCTACACCTTC
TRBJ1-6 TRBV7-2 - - CASSLRPGGKNSPLHF TGTGCCAGCAGCCTCCGGCCCGGGGGAAAGAATTCACCCCTCCACTTT